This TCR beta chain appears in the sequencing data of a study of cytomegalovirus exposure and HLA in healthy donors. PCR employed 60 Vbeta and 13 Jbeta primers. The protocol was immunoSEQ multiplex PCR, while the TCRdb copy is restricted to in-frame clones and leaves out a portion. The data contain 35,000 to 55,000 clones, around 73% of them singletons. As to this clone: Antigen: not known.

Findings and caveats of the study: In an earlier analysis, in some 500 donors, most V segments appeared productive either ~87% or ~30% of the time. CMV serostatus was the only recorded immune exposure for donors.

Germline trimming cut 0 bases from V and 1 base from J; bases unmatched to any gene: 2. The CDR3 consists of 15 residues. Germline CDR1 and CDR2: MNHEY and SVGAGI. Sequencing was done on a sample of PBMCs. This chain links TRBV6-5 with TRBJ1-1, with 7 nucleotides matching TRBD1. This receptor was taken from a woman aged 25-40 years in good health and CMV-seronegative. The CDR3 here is CASSYSRTGNTEAFF. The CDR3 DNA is TGTGCCAGCAGTTACTCGAGGACAGGGAACACTGAAGCTTTCTTT.